Below, one TCR beta chain is given with its context. Sequencing used immunoSEQ multiplex PCR; TCRdb keeps in-frame clones, though not all of them. The data hold approximately 70,000 clones, with about 83% observed a single time. This sample was taken from a study of control samples from healthy donors and cancer patients. V gave up 4 bases and J gave up 2 bases; unmatched junction bases: 21. The CDR3 loop spans 21 amino acids. Germline V lookup: CDR1 SGHDN, CDR2 FVKESK. The TCR sequence derives from a man in his 60s in good health. Specimen: blood. The V and J genes are TRBV14 and TRBJ2-1; 9 bases match TRBD2. The CDR3: CASSPSGAGGPRLKAYNEQFF. The CDR3 nucleotides are TGTGCCAGCAGCCCCTCGGGGGCGGGAGGGCCTCGACTCAAAGCCTACAATGAGCAGTTCTTC. The whole variable domain, filled in from reference TRBV14 and TRBJ2-1, reads EAGVTQFPSHSVIEKGQTVTLRCDPISGHDNLYWYRRVMGKEIKFLLHFVKESKQDESGMPNNRFLAERTGGTYSTLKVQPAELEDSGVYFCASSPSGAGGPRLKAYNEQFFGPGTRLTVL.